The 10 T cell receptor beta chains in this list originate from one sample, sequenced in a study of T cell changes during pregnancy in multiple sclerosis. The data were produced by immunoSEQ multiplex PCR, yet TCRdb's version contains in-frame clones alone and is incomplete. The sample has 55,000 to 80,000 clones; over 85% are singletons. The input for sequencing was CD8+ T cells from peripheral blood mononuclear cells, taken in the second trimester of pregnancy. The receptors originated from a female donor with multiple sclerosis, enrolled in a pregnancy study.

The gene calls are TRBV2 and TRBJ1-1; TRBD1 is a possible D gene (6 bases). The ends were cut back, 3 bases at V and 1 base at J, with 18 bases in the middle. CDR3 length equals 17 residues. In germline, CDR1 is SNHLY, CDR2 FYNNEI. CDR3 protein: CASSEYVAGETNTEAFF. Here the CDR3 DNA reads TGTGCCAGCAGTGAGTATGTGGCAGGGGAGACGAACACTGAAGCTTTCTTT.

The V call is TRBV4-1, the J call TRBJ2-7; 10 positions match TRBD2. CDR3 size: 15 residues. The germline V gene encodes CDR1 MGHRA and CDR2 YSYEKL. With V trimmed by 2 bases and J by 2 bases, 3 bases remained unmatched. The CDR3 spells CASSQTTSGAYEQYF. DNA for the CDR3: TGCGCCAGCAGCCAAACAACTAGCGGGGCCTACGAGCAGTACTTC.

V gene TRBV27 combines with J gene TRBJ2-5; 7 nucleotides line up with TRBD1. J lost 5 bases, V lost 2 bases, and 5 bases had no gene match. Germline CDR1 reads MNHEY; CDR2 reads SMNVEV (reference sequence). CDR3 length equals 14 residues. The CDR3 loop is CASSLGQGEETQYF. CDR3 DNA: TGTGCCAGCAGTTTAGGGCAGGGGGAGGAGACCCAGTACTTC.

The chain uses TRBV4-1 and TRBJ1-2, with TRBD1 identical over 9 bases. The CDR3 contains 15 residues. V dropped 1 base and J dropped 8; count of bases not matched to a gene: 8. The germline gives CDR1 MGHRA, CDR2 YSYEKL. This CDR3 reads CASSQASRQGGGYTF. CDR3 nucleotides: TGCGCCAGCAGCCAAGCGTCCAGACAGGGGGGAGGCTACACCTTC.

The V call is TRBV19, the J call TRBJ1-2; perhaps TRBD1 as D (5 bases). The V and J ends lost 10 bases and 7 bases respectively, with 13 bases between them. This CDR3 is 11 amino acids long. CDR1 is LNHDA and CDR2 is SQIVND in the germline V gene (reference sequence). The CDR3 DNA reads TGTGCCACCTCGGAGGGGATTGGCTACACCTTC. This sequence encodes CATSEGIGYTF.

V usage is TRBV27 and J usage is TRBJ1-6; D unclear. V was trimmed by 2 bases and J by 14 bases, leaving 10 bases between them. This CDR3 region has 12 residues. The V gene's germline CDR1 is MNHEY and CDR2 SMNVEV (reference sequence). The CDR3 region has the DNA TGTGCCAGCAGTTTACGAGGGTTCACCCTCCACTTT. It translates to CASSLRGFTLHF.

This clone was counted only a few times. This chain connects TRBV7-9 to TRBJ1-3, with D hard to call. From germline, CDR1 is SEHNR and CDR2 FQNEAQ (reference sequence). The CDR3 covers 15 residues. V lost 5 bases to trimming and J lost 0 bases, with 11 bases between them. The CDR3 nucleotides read TGTGCCAGCAGCCAGACGGGGTTCTCTGGAAACACCATATATTTT. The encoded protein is CASSQTGFSGNTIYF.

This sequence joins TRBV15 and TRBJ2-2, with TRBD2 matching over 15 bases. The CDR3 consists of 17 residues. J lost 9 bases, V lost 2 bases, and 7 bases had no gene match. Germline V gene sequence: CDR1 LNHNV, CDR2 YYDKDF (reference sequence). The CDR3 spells CATSRKGLAGGYRELFF. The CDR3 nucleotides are TGTGCCACCAGCAGAAAAGGACTAGCGGGAGGGTACCGGGAGCTGTTTTTT. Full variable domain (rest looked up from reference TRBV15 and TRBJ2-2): DAMVIQNPRYQVTQFGKPVTLSCSQTLNHNVMYWYQQKSSQAPKLLFHYYDKDFNNEADTPDNFQSRRPNTSFCFLDIRSPGLGDTAMYLCATSRKGLAGGYRELFFGEGSRLTVL.

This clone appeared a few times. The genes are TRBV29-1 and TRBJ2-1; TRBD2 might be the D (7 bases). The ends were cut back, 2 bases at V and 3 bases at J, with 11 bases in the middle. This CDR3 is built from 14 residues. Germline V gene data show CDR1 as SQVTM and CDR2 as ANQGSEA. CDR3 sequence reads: CSVERGEGYNEQFF. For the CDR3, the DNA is TGCAGCGTTGAAAGGGGGGAGGGCTACAATGAGCAGTTCTTC.

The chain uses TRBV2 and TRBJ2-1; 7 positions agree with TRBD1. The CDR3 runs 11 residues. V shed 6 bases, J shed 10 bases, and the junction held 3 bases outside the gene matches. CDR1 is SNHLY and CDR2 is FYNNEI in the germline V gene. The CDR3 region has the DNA TGTGCCAGCAGCCTCAGGGGGGAGCAGTTCTTC. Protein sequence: CASSLRGEQFF.